One sample yielded the 9 T cell receptor beta chains listed below, sequenced in a study of T cells after posttransplantation cyclophosphamide. Treatment was busulfan-fludarabine conditioning, a marrow graft, and cyclophosphamide on days +3 and +4. TCRdb keeps only in-frame clones here, not all; method: immunoSEQ multiplex PCR. The sample has about 15,000 clones, none seen only once. The material was PBMCs, obtained 1162 days after allogeneic stem cell transplant with posttransplant cyclophosphamide. The receptors were sampled from a female patient in her 40s who received an allogeneic stem cell transplant from a related donor, was CMV-positive, and had no GVHD. The graft donor may account for some of the T cells.

This clone was recorded many times. This sequence joins TRBV7-9 and TRBJ2-7, with 8 bases fitting TRBD1. CDR1 is SEHNR, CDR2 FQNEAQ, per germline (reference sequence). The CDR3 consists of 14 residues. The V segment lost 5 bases and the J segment 4 bases; nucleotides outside the gene matches: 7. DNA of the CDR3: TGTGCCAGCAGCCGGACAGGGTTTACATACGAGCAGTACTTC. Its protein is CASSRTGFTYEQYF. Full variable domain (rest looked up from reference TRBV7-9 and TRBJ2-7): DTGVSQNPRHKITKRGQNVTFRCDPISEHNRLYWYRQTLGQGPEFLTYFQNEAQLEKSRLLSDRFSAERPKGSFSTLEIQRTEQGDSAMYLCASSRTGFTYEQYFGPGTRLTVT.

This clone appeared many times. This chain uses TRBV15 with TRBJ1-5; 7 positions agree with TRBD1. This CDR3 contains 16 residues. The germline V gene has CDR1 LNHNV and CDR2 YYDKDF (reference sequence). V dropped 3 bases and J dropped 6; count of bases not matched to a gene: 11. CDR3 bases: TGTGCCACCAGCAGCGGGGACAGAAGGATTCTTCAGCCCCAGCATTTT. Its translation is CATSSGDRRILQPQHF. Drawing the rest from reference TRBV15 and TRBJ1-5, the complete variable domain is DAMVIQNPRYQVTQFGKPVTLSCSQTLNHNVMYWYQQKSSQAPKLLFHYYDKDFNNEADTPDNFQSRRPNTSFCFLDIRSPGLGDTAMYLCATSSGDRRILQPQHFGDGTRLSIL.

This clone has at least ten counts. The gene calls are TRBV19 and TRBJ2-6; perhaps TRBD1 as D (5 bases). CDR3 length equals 16 residues. Germline loops: CDR1 LNHDA, CDR2 SQIVND (reference sequence). V was pared by 4 bases and J by 3 bases, with 13 bases between. DNA of the CDR3: TGTGCCAGTAGTAAAGGGGCAGGTTTTGGGGCCAACGTCCTGACTTTC. This gives the protein CASSKGAGFGANVLTF.

The V and J genes are TRBV6-5 and TRBJ1-1; TRBD1 matches at 8 bases. The germline gives CDR1 MNHEY, CDR2 SVGAGI. V shed 6 bases and J 10 bases; nucleotides not matched to a gene: 4. The CDR3 length is 11 residues. CDR3 region: CASRDRVGAFF. The CDR3 region has the DNA TGTGCCAGCAGGGACAGGGTAGGAGCTTTCTTT.

This clone came up many times. This sequence joins TRBV4-1 and TRBJ1-5; 7 nucleotides match TRBD1. V lost 4 bases and J lost 4; bases outside the gene matches: 7. Germline V gives CDR1 MGHRA, CDR2 YSYEKL. This CDR3 contains 15 residues. The CDR3 DNA is TGCGCCAGCAGCCTTAGACAGGGCTTAAATCAGCCCCAGCATTTT. This gives the protein CASSLRQGLNQPQHF.

This clone was seen at least ten times. The V call is TRBV1, the J call TRBJ1-1. TRBV1 is termed a pseudogene. The CDR3 contains 16 residues. The CDR3 loop is CTSSLGGPAGDTEAFF. The CDR3 DNA sequence: TGCACCAGCAGCCTGGGAGGGCCAGCCGGGGACACTGAAGCTTTCTTT.

This clone appeared many times. The chain joins TRBV18 to TRBJ1-3, with TRBD1 as a possible D gene (6 bases). Germline V gives CDR1 KGHSH, CDR2 LQKENI. The CDR3 is 15 amino acids. V lost 3 bases and J 4 bases, leaving 13 bases between the germline ends. The CDR3 sequence: CASSPDSATGNTIYF. DNA of the CDR3: TGTGCCAGCTCACCGGACAGCGCCACGGGAAACACCATATATTTT.

This clone appeared many times. The chain recombines TRBV14 with TRBJ1-5; D perhaps matches TRBD1 (6 bases). The CDR3 covers 13 residues. Germline values: CDR1 SGHDN, CDR2 FVKESK. Trimming removed 3 bases from V and 4 bases from J, with 7 bases in between. This CDR3 reads CASSHRGNQPQHF. CDR3 DNA: TGTGCCAGCAGCCACAGGGGTAATCAGCCCCAGCATTTT.

V is TRBV5-1 and J is TRBJ2-7; TRBD1 matches 8 bases. Germline assignment: CDR1 SGHRS and CDR2 YFSETQ. The length of the CDR3 is 14 residues. With V trimmed by 5 bases and J by 0 bases, 4 bases remained unmatched. DNA of the CDR3: TGCGCCAGCAGGGCCGGGACAGGCTCCTACGAGCAGTACTTC. It specifies CASRAGTGSYEQYF.